Shown below are 5 T cell receptor beta chains from a single sample sequenced in a study of T and B cells in COVID-19 patients. Multiplex PCR with BIOMED2 TRB-A/B primer pools amplified TRB rearrangements. Via MiXCR, TCRdb re-called the multiplex PCR reads, giving one row per CDR3 protein. The sample lists about 8,900 distinct CDR3 sequences; approximately 35% were seen once. Blood genomic DNA input for TRB amplification was roughly 230-550 ng. Specimen: blood. The receptors were sampled from a human donor with active COVID-19.

This clonotype has just a few counts. V is TRBV7-9 and J is TRBJ1-2, with TRBD1 identical over 12 bases. With V trimmed by 5 bases and J by 3 bases, 4 bases remained unmatched. The CDR3 contains 15 residues. In germline, CDR1 is SEHNR, CDR2 FQNEAQ (reference sequence). The DNA of the CDR3 is TGTGCCAGCAGCCTCGGGACAGGGGGCGACTATGGCTACACCTTC. Its translation: CASSLGTGGDYGYTF.

Details on this clonotype: Sequence at one end of the junction differs from germline and may be a read error. This chain links TRBV6-1 with TRBJ2-7, with no clear D. The CDR3 length is 12 residues. Germline CDR1 reads MNHNS; CDR2 reads SASEGT. The CDR3 DNA follows: TGCGCCAGCAGCCAGGCCTCCTACGAGCAGTACTTC. Its translation: CASSQASYEQYF.

This clonotype is medium-sized. The rearrangement uses TRBV11-3 and TRBJ2-7; 10 bases fit TRBD1. With 5 bases clipped from V and 5 bases from J, the junction kept 21 bases outside the gene matches. Looked up from germline, CDR1 is SGHNT and CDR2 is YENEEA. CDR3 length: 19 residues. This CDR3 reads CASSQRPHRQGASRHEQYF. Here the CDR3 DNA reads TGTGCCAGCAGCCAACGACCTCACAGACAGGGGGCGTCGAGACACGAGCAGTACTTC.

Only a few counts were recorded for this clonotype. The chain joins TRBV27 to TRBJ2-5; weak D call: TRBD2 (5 bases). This CDR3 spans 14 amino acids. Trimming stripped 5 bases from V and 1 base from J, with 11 bases between. Germline lookup yields CDR1 MNHEY and CDR2 SMNVEV (reference sequence). CDR3 in DNA: TGTGCCAGCAGTCCCCCAGGAGGCCAAGAGACCCAGTACTTC. Translated: CASSPPGGQETQYF.

By sample share, this clonotype is medium-sized. The gene calls are TRBV11-3 and TRBJ2-3, with TRBD2 identical over 12 bases. Trimming removed 3 bases from V and 5 bases from J; junction bases left unmatched: 9. The CDR3 runs 17 residues. Germline V lookup: CDR1 SGHNT, CDR2 YENEEA. CDR3 sequence reads: CASSLGLAGRSVDTQYF. The CDR3 coding sequence is TGTGCCAGCAGCTTGGGACTAGCGGGCCGGTCAGTAGATACGCAGTATTTT. The full variable domain, completed using reference TRBV11-3 and TRBJ2-3, is EAGVVQSPRYKIIEKKQPVAFWCNPISGHNTLYWYLQNLGQGPELLIRYENEEAVDDSQLPKDRFSAERLKGVDSTLKIQPAELGDSAVYLCASSLGLAGRSVDTQYFGPGTRLTVL.